This entry describes one T cell receptor (beta chain). The antigen is unknown. The junction departs from germline at one end; a sequencing error may be responsible. 5'RACE template switching generated TCR cDNA, adding a universal primer site and UMIs. TCRdb processed the 5' RACE reads anew with MiXCR; each CDR3 protein has one entry. The data hold about 360,000 distinct CDR3 sequences, with under 7.5% observed a single time. The data are from a study of T cells after yellow fever vaccination. This CDR3 contains 14 residues. CDR1 is MNHEY and CDR2 is SVGAGI in the germline V gene. Study-wide results and caveats: Only a minor proportion of clonotypes was detected across both CD4 and CD8 compartments. Most clones from primary vaccination resurfaced after the booster (approximately 97% CD4, over 75% CD8). A weaker secondary response peaked on day 5, the primary on day 15.

This TCR came from a man in his thirties or forties who received the YFV17D yellow fever vaccine. Sequencing used PBMCs, obtained 5 days after the yellow fever booster vaccination. The chain carries TRBV6-5 and TRBJ2-3; D may be TRBD1 (5 bases). The CDR3 DNA follows: TGTGCCAGCAGGTACTTAGGGGCCACAGATACGCAGTATTTT. Translation: CASRYLGATDTQYF.